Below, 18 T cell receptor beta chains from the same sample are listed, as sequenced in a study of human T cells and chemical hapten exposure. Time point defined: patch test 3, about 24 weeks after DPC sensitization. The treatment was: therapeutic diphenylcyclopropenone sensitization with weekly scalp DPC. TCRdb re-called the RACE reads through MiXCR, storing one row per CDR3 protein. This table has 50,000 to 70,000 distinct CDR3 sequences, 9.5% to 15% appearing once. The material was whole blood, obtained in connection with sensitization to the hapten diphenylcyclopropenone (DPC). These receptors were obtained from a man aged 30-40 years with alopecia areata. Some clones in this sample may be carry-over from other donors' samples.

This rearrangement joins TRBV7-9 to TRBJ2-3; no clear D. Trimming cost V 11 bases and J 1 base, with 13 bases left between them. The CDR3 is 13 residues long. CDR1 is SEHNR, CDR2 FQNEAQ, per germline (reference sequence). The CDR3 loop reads CAPSTSGTDTQYF. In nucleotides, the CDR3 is TGTGCCCCCAGTACCTCGGGCACAGATACGCAGTATTTT.

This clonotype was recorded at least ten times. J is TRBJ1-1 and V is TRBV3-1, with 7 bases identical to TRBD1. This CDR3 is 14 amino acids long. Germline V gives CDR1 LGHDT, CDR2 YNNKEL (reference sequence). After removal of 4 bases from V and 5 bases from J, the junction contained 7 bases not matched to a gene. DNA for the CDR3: TGTGCCAGCAGCCTGCCGGGACAGAAGACTGAAGCTTTCTTT. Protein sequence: CASSLPGQKTEAFF.

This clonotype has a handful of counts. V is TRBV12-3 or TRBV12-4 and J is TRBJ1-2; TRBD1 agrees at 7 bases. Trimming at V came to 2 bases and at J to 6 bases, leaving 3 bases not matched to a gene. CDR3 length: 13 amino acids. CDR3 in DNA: TGTGCCAGCAGTTTATACAGGGGCGATGGCTACACCTTC. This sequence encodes CASSLYRGDGYTF.

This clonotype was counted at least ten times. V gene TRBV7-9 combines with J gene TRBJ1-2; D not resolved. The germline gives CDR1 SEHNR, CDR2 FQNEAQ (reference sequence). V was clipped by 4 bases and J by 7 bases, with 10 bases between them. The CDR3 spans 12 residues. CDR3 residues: CASSYVLSGYTF. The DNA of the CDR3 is TGTGCCAGCAGCTACGTCCTTTCTGGCTACACCTTC.

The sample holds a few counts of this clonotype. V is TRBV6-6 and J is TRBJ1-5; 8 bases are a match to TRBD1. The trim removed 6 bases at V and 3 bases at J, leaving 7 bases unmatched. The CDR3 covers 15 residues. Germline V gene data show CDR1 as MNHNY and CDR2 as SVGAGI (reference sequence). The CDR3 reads CASRLQGDSNQPQHF. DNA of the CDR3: TGTGCCAGCAGATTACAGGGGGATTCCAATCAGCCCCAGCATTTT.

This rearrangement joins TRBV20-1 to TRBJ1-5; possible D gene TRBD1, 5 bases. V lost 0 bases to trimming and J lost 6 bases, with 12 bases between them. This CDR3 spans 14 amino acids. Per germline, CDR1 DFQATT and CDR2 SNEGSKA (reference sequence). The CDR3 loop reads CSARDLRDPQPQHF. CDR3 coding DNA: TGCAGTGCTAGAGATCTCAGGGATCCTCAGCCCCAGCATTTT.

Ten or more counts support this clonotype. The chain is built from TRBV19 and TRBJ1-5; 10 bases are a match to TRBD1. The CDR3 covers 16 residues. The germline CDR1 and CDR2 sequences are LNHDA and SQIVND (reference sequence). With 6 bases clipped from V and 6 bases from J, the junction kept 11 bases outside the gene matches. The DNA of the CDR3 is TGTGCCAGTAGCACGACAGGGGGCGAGGGACGTCAGCCCCAGCATTTT. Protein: CASSTTGGEGRQPQHF.

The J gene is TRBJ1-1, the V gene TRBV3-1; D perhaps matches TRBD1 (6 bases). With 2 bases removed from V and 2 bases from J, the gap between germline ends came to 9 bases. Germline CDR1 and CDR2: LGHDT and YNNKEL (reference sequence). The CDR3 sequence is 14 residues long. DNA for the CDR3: TGTGCCAGCAGCCAATCGACAGGCAACACTGAAGCTTTCTTT. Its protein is CASSQSTGNTEAFF.

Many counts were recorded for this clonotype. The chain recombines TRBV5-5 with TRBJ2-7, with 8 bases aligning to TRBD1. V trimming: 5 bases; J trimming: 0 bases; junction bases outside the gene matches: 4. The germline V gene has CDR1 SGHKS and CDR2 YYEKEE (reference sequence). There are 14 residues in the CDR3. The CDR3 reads CASRWDRSSYEQYF. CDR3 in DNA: TGTGCCAGCAGATGGGACAGGAGCTCCTACGAGCAGTACTTC.

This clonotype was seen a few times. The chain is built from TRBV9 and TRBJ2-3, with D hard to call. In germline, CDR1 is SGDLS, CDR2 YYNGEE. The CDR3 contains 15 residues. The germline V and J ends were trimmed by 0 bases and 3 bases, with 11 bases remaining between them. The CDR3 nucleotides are TGTGCCAGCAGCGTAGCGGTACTCCGGACAGATACGCAGTATTTT. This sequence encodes CASSVAVLRTDTQYF.

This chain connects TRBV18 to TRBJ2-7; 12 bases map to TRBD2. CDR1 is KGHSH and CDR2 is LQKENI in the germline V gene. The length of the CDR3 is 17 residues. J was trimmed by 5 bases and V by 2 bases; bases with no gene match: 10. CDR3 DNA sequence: TGTGCCAGCTCACCAGTAACTAGCGGGGGGATCGGTCACGAGCAGTACTTC. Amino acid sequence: CASSPVTSGGIGHEQYF.

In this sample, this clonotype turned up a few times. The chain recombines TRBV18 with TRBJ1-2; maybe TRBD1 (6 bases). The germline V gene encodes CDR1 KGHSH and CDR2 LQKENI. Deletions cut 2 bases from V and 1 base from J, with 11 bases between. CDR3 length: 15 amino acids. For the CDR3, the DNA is TGTGCCAGCTCACCAGGCACAGGGAGTAACTATGGCTACACCTTC. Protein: CASSPGTGSNYGYTF.

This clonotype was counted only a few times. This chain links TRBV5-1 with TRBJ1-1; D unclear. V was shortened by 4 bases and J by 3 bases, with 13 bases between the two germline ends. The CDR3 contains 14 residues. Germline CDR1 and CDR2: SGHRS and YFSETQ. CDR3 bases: TGCGCCAGCAGCCTACGACCGGAACACACTGAAGCTTTCTTT. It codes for CASSLRPEHTEAFF.

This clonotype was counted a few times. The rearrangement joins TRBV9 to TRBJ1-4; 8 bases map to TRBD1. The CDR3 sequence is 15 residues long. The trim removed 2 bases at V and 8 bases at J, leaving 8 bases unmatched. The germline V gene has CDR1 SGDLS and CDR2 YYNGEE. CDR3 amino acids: CASSVGQGGGEKLFF. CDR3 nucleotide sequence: TGTGCCAGCAGCGTTGGACAGGGTGGCGGAGAAAAACTGTTTTTT.

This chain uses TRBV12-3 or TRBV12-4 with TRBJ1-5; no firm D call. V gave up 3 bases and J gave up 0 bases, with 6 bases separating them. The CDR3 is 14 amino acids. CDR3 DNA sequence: TGTGCCAGCAGTTTTGGGTTTAGCAATCAGCCCCAGCATTTT. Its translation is CASSFGFSNQPQHF.

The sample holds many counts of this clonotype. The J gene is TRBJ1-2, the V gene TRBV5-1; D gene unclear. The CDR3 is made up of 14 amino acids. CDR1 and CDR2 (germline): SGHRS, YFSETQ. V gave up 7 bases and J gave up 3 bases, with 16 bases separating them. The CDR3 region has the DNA TGCGCCAGCGCCGCCCAGGACCGAGACTATGGCTACACCTTC. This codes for CASAAQDRDYGYTF.

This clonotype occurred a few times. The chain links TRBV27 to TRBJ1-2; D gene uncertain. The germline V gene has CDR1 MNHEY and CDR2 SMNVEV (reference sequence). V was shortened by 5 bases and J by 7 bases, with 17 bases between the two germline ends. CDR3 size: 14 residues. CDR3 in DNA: TGTGCCAGCAGTCCCACCCTTCGGGCTCGTGGCTACACCTTC. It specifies CASSPTLRARGYTF.

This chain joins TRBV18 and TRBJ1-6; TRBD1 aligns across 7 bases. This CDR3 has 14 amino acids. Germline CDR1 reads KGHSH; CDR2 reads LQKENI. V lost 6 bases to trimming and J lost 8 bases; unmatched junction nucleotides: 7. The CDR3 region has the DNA TGTGCCAGCTCCCAGGGGGGGCTGGATTCACCCCTCCACTTT. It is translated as CASSQGGLDSPLHF.